One sample yielded the 11 T cell receptor beta chains listed below, sequenced in a study of T cells in Graves' hyperthyroidism and ophthalmopathy. TCR beta CDR3 region amplification was performed from RNA transcripts. An initial round of RT-PCR targeting the TCR CDR3 relied on the HTBI primer set. A single record per CDR3 protein comes from TCRdb applying MiXCR to the multiplex PCR reads. The table shows about 350,000 distinct CDR3 sequences, with approximately 14% occurring only once. Sequencing used blood. The source of these receptors is a woman in her thirties with Graves' hyperthyroidism.

To note about this clonotype: Given a much more abundant clone one base away, this may be a read error. This chain links TRBV6-2 or TRBV6-3 with TRBJ1-5, with D perhaps TRBD1 (5 bases). CDR1 and CDR2 (germline): MNHEY, SVGEGT. This CDR3 contains 14 residues. The CDR3 sequence: CASTRDRLNRPQHF. DNA of the CDR3: TGTGCCAGCACCCGGGACCGTCTCAATCGGCCCCAGCATTTT.

This clonotype was seen repeatedly, ten times or more. In DNA form, the CDR3 reads TGCAGTGCTAGTCGCCGGCGGGGTCCCTACAATGAGCAGTTCTTC. Translation: CSASRRRGPYNEQFF. V is TRBV20-1 and J is TRBJ2-1, with a possible D match to TRBD2 (6 bases). The CDR3 consists of 15 residues. Germline CDR1 is DFQATT and CDR2 is SNEGSKA (reference sequence). Deletions cut 3 bases from V and 2 bases from J, with 14 bases between.

The V gene is TRBV30, the J gene TRBJ1-3; D possibly corresponds to TRBD1 (5 bases). The CDR3 consists of 17 residues. Germline loops: CDR1 GTSNPN, CDR2 SVGIG (reference sequence). Trimming removed 3 bases at V and 5 bases at J, with 23 bases between. The CDR3 coding sequence is TGTGCCTGGAGCCACACGAGGACCCAGAGGGGAAGAAACACCATATATTTT. Its protein is CAWSHTRTQRGRNTIYF. The full variable domain, completed using reference TRBV30 and TRBJ1-3, is SQTIHQWPATLVQPVGSPLSLECTVEGTSNPNLYWYRQAAGRGLQLLFYSVGIGQISSEVPQNLSASRPQDRQFILSSKKLLLSDSGFYLCAWSHTRTQRGRNTIYFGEGSWLTVV.

In this sample, this clonotype turned up many times. The gene calls are TRBV28 and TRBJ2-7; no definite D call. Germline V lookup: CDR1 MDHEN, CDR2 SYDVKM. This CDR3 is 12 amino acids long. The V gene lost 6 bases and the J gene lost 6 bases, with 12 bases spanning the gap. CDR3 loop: CASSLILLEQYF. As DNA, the CDR3 is TGTGCCAGCAGCTTAATCCTCCTCGAGCAGTACTTC.

This clonotype was seen ten or more times. CDR3 DNA: TGTGCCAGCAGCTCGCCGACCGCCGGCTACAATGAGCAGTTCTTC. Translating gives CASSSPTAGYNEQFF. This chain links TRBV5-4 with TRBJ2-1; D is uncertain. Germline V CDR1 and CDR2: SGHNT, YYREEE (reference sequence). This CDR3 comprises 15 residues. Trimming stripped 3 bases from V and 3 bases from J, with 13 bases between.

This chain uses TRBV6-5 with TRBJ2-7; no firm D call. The CDR3 runs 12 residues. V was shortened by 0 bases and J by 5 bases, with 5 bases between the two germline ends. The germline V gene encodes CDR1 MNHEY and CDR2 SVGAGI. CDR3 nucleotides: TGTGCCAGCAGTTACTCGAACCACGAGCAGTACTTC. As protein: CASSYSNHEQYF.

This clonotype was counted at least ten times. The chain joins TRBV5-6 to TRBJ1-1, with a tentative D call TRBD1 (5 bases). The V and J ends lost 3 bases and 0 bases respectively, with 9 bases between them. From germline, CDR1 is SGHDT and CDR2 YYEEEE. CDR3 size: 14 residues. CDR3 sequence: CASSWGLVNTEAFF. The CDR3 DNA follows: TGTGCCAGCAGCTGGGGCTTAGTGAACACTGAAGCTTTCTTT.

This clonotype occurred many times. The rearrangement links TRBV6-1 to TRBJ2-7; D not certain. Germline V gene lookup returns CDR1 MNHNS and CDR2 SASEGT. Trimming pared 7 bases from V and 7 bases from J, leaving 14 bases between. The CDR3 covers 12 residues. CDR3 residues: CASMGPGKEQYF. Written as DNA, the CDR3 is TGTGCCAGCATGGGCCCTGGAAAAGAGCAGTACTTC.

The chain links TRBV19 to TRBJ1-5, with D uncertain. The CDR3 extends over 14 amino acids. Trimming took 3 bases from V and 7 from J, leaving 13 bases between them. The germline V gene encodes CDR1 LNHDA and CDR2 SQIVND (reference sequence). The CDR3 region is CASSIPGLRQPQHF. The CDR3, as DNA: TGTGCCAGTAGTATTCCGGGGTTACGGCAGCCCCAGCATTTT.

This clonotype appeared many times. The chain carries TRBV11-2 and TRBJ2-3, with 15 positions matching TRBD2. The V gene's germline CDR1 is SGHAT and CDR2 FQNNGV. Germline trimming cut 3 bases from V and 5 bases from J; bases unmatched to any gene: 6. The CDR3 extends over 17 amino acids. The CDR3 DNA follows: TGTGCCAGCAGCTTGGGGACTAGCGGGAGGAGTGGAGATACGCAGTATTTT. As protein: CASSLGTSGRSGDTQYF.

This clonotype came up many times. V gene TRBV18 combines with J gene TRBJ2-7, with a weak D call TRBD1 (6 bases). The V and J ends lost 6 bases and 0 bases respectively, with 12 bases between them. The CDR3 consists of 14 residues. Germline CDR1 and CDR2: KGHSH and LQKENI. The CDR3 sequence: CASSSQGYSYEQYF. The CDR3 coding sequence is TGTGCCAGCTCCTCACAGGGCTACTCCTACGAGCAGTACTTC.